This T cell receptor (beta chain) was sequenced for a study of cytomegalovirus exposure and HLA in healthy donors. The CDR3 spans 14 residues. Germline CDR1 and CDR2: SGHRS and YFSETQ. With 1 base removed from V and 6 bases from J, the gap between germline ends came to 10 bases. Notes on the study in general: Excluded were some V segments that proved indistinguishable, including TRBV6-2 and TRBV6-3.

Concerning this clone itself: The target antigen is unknown.

A multiplex PCR was run with 60 Vbeta primers and 13 Jbeta primers. Sequenced by immunoSEQ multiplex PCR; TCRdb stores in-frame clones only, minus some. The sample has about 130,000 clones, 78% seen once; the top ten hold approximately 11%. The sample consisted of PBMCs. The chain joins TRBV5-1 to TRBJ2-2; D gene unclear. The receptor's source is a man younger than 45 in good health and CMV-seropositive. This chain's CDR3 is CASSLRPGPGELFF. For the CDR3, the DNA is TGCGCCAGCAGCTTGAGGCCAGGTCCCGGGGAGCTGTTTTTT.